The clone carrying this TCR beta chain was seen many times. The sample originates from a study of identical twins. TCRdb analysed the 5' RACE reads with MiXCR anew, one entry per CDR3 protein. The data hold hundreds of thousands of distinct CDR3 sequences, with around an eighth observed a single time. These data also featured in a second study, about yellow fever vaccine responses in identical twins.

The source is a woman aged 18-29 years in good health. Material: PBMCs.

The CDR3, as DNA: TGTGCCAGCAGTACATCAAGCTTTGGAAACACCATATATTTT. Translation: CASSTSSFGNTIYF. The chain is built from TRBV25-1 and TRBJ1-3; D is unresolved. V was pared by 5 bases and J by 3 bases, with 11 bases between. Germline V gene data show CDR1 as MGHDK and CDR2 as SYGVNS. The CDR3 contains 14 residues. Based on the CDR3 plus reference TRBV25-1 and TRBJ1-3, the full variable domain is EADIYQTPRYLVIGTGKKITLECSQTMGHDKMYWYQQDPGMELHLIHYSYGVNSTEKGDLSSESTVSRIRTEHFPLTLESARPSHTSQYLCASSTSSFGNTIYFGEGSWLTVV.